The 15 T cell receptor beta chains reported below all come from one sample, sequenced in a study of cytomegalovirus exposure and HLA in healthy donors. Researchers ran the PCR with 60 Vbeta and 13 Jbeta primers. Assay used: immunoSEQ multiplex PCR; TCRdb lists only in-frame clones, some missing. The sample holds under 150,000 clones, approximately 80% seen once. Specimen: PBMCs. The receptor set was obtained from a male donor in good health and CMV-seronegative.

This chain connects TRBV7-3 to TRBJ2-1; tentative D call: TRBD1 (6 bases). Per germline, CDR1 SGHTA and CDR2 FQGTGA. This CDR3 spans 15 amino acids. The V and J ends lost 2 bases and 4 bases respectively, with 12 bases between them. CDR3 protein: CASSLLGAPYNEQFF. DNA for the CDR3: TGTGCCAGCAGCTTATTGGGGGCTCCTTACAATGAGCAGTTCTTC.

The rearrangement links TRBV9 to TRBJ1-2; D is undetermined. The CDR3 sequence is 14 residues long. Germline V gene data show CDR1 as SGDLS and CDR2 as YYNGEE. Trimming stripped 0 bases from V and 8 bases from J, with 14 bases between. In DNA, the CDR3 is TGTGCCAGCAGCGTAGGACTTGAGGGAAGAGGCTACACCTTC. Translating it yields CASSVGLEGRGYTF.

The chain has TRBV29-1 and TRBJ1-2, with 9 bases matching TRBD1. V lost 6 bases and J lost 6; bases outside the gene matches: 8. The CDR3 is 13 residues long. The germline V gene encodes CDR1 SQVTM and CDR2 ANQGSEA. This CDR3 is CSVDRGVADGYTF. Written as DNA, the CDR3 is TGCAGCGTGGACAGGGGCGTCGCTGATGGCTACACCTTC. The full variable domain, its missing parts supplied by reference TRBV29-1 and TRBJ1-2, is SAVISQKPSRDICQRGTSLTIQCQVDSQVTMMFWYRQQPGQSLTLIATANQGSEATYESGFVIDKFPISRPNLTFSTLTVSNMSPEDSSIYLCSVDRGVADGYTFGSGTRLTVV.

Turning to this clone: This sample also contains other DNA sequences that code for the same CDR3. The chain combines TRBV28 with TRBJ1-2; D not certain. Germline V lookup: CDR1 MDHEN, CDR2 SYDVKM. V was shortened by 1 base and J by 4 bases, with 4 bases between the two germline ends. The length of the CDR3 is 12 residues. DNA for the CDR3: TGTGCCAGCAGTTTATCTTCCTATGGCTACACCTTC. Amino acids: CASSLSSYGYTF.

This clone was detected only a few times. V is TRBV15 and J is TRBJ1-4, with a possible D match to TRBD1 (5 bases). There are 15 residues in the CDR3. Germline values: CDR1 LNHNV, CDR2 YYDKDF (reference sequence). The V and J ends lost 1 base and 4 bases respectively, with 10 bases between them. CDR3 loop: CATSRGGAGNEKLFF. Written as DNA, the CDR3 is TGTGCCACCAGCAGAGGGGGCGCCGGTAATGAAAAACTGTTTTTT.

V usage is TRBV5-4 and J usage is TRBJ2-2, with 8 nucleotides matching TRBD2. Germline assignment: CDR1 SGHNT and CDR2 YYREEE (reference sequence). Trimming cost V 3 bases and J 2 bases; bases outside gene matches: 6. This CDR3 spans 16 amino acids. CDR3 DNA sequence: TGTGCCAGCAGCTACGCCGGGACTAGAAACACCGGGGAGCTGTTTTTT. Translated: CASSYAGTRNTGELFF.

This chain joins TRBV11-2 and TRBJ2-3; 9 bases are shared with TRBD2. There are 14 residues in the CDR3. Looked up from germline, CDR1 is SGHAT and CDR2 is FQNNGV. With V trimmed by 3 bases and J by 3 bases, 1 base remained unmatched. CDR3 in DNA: TGTGCCAGCAGCTTGACTAGCGGAACAGATACGCAGTATTTT. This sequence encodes CASSLTSGTDTQYF.

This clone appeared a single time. The CDR3 reads CASSQGQAGLSIDTQYF. The CDR3 nucleotides read TGTGCCAGCAGCCAAGGCCAAGCGGGACTGAGCATCGATACGCAGTATTTT. The chain carries TRBV4-2 and TRBJ2-3; 7 positions agree with TRBD2. The germline gives CDR1 LGHNA, CDR2 YNFKEQ. The CDR3 loop spans 17 amino acids. V was pared by 1 base and J by 6 bases, with 13 bases of the junction left unmatched.

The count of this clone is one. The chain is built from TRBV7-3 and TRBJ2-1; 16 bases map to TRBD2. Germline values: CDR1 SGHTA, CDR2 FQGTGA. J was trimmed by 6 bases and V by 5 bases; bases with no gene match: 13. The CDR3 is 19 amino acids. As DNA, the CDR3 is TGTGCCAGCAGCAACAGGGGGCTAGGGACTAGCGGGGGGGCCAATGAGCAGTTCTTC. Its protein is CASSNRGLGTSGGANEQFF.

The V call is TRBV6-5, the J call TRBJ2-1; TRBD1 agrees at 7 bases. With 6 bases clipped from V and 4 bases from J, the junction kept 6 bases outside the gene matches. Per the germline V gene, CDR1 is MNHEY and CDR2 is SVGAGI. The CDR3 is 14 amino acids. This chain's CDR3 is CASRPGQPYNEQFF. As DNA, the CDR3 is TGTGCCAGCAGACCGGGACAGCCTTACAATGAGCAGTTCTTC.

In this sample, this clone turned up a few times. This CDR3 is CASRADNQPQHF. DNA for the CDR3: TGTGCCAGCAGAGCGGACAATCAGCCCCAGCATTTT. The V call is TRBV2, the J call TRBJ1-5; D is unresolved. Trimming took off 6 bases at V and 3 bases at J, with 6 bases between the two ends. This CDR3 is 12 amino acids long. Looked up from germline, CDR1 is SNHLY and CDR2 is FYNNEI.

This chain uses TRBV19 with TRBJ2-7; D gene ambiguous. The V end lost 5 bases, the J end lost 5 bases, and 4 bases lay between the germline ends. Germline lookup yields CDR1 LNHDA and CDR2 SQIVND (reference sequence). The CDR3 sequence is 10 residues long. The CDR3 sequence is CASSGHEQYF. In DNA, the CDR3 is TGTGCCAGTAGTGGCCACGAGCAGTACTTC. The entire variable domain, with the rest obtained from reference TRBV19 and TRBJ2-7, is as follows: DGGITQSPKYLFRKEGQNVTLSCEQNLNHDAMYWYRQDPGQGLRLIYYSQIVNDFQKGDIAEGYSVSREKKESFPLTVTSAQKNPTAFYLCASSGHEQYFGPGTRLTVT.

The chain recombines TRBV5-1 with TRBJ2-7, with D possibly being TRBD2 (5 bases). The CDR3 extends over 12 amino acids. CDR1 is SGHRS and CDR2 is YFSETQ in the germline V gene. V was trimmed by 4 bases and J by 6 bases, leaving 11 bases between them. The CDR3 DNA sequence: TGCGCCAGCAGCCCGGACTCCCTCGAGCAGTACTTC. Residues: CASSPDSLEQYF.

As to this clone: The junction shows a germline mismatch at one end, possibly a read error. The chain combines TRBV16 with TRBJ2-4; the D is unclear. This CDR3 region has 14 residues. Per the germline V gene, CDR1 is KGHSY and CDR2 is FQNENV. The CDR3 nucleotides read TGTGCCAGCAGCCAATCGGCCGCCAGAAACATTCAGTACTTC. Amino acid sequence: CASSQSAARNIQYF.

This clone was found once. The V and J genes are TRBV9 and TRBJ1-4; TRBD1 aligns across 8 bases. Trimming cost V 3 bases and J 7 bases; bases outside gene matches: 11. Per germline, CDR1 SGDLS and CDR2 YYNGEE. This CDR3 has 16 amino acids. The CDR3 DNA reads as TGTGCCAGCAGCGCCCGACAGGGGTACGTCGCTGAAAAACTGTTTTTT. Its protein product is CASSARQGYVAEKLFF.